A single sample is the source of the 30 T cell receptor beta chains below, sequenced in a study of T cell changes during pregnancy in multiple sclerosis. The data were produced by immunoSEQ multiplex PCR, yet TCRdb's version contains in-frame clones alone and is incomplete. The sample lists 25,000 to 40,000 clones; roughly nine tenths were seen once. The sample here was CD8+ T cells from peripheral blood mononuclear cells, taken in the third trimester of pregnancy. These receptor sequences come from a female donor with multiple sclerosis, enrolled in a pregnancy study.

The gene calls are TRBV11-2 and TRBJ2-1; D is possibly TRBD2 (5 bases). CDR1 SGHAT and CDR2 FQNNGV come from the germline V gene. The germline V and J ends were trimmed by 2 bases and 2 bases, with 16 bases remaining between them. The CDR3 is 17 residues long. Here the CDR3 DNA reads TGTGCCAGCAGCTTATATGTGGGAGACTCTCCCTACAATGAGCAGTTCTTC. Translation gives CASSLYVGDSPYNEQFF.

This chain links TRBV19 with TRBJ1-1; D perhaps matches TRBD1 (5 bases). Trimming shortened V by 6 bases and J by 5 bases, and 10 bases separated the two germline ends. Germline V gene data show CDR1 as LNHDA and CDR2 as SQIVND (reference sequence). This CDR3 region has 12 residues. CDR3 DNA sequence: TGTGCCAGTAGCCAGGGACTGACTGAAGCTTTCTTT. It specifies CASSQGLTEAFF.

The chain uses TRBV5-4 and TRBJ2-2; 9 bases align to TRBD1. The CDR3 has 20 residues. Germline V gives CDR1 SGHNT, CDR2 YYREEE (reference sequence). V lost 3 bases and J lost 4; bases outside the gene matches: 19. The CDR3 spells CASSWGDSQGAKSGTGELFF. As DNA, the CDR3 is TGTGCCAGCAGCTGGGGGGACTCACAGGGGGCAAAGTCTGGCACCGGGGAGCTGTTTTTT.

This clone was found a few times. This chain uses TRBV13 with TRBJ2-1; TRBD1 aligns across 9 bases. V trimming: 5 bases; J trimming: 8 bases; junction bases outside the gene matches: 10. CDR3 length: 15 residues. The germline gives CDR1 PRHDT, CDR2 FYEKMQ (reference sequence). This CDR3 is CASSPPGQGKYEQFF. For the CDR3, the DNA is TGTGCCAGCAGCCCACCCGGACAGGGGAAGTATGAGCAGTTCTTC. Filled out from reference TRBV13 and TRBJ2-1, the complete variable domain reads AAGVIQSPRHLIKEKRETATLKCYPIPRHDTVYWYQQGPGQDPQFLISFYEKMQSDKGSIPDRFSAQQFSDYHSELNMSSLELGDSALYFCASSPPGQGKYEQFFGPGTRLTVL.

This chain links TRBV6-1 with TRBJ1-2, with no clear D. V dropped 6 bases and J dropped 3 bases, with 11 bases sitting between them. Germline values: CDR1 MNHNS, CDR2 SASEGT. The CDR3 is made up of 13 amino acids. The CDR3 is CASSRWRDYGYTF. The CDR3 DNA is TGTGCCAGCAGCCGGTGGAGGGACTATGGCTACACCTTC.

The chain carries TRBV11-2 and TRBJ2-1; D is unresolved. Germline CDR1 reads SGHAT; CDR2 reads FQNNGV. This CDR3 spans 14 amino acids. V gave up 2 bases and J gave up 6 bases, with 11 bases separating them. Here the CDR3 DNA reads TGTGCCAGCAGCTTAAGTGGGCCCCCCAATGAGCAGTTCTTC. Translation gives CASSLSGPPNEQFF.

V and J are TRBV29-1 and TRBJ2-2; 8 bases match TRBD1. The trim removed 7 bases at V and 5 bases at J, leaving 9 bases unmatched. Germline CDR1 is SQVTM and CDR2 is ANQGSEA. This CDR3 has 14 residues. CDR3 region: CSAKSGGETGELFF. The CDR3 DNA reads TGCAGCGCTAAATCAGGGGGCGAGACCGGGGAGCTGTTTTTT.

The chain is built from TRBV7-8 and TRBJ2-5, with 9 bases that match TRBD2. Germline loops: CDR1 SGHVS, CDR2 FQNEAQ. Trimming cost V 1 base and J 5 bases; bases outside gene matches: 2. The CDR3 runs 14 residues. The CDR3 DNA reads TGTGCCAGCAGCTTAGTAGCGGGAGCGGAGACCCAGTACTTC. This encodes CASSLVAGAETQYF.

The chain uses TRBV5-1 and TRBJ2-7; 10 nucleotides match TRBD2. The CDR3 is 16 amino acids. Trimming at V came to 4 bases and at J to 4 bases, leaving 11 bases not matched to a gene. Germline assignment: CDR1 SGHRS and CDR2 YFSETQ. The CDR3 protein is CASSPTILAGEYEQYF. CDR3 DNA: TGCGCCAGCAGCCCTACTATTCTAGCGGGAGAGTACGAGCAGTACTTC.

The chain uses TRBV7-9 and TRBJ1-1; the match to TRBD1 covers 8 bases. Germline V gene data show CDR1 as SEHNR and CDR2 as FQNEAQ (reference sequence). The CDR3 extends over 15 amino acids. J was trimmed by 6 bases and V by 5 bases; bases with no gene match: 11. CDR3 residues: CASSGSGTGLSEAFF. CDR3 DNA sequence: TGTGCCAGCAGCGGATCCGGGACAGGACTTTCTGAAGCTTTCTTT. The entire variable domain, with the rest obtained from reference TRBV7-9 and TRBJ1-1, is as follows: DTGVSQNPRHKITKRGQNVTFRCDPISEHNRLYWYRQTLGQGPEFLTYFQNEAQLEKSRLLSDRFSAERPKGSFSTLEIQRTEQGDSAMYLCASSGSGTGLSEAFFGQGTRLTVV.

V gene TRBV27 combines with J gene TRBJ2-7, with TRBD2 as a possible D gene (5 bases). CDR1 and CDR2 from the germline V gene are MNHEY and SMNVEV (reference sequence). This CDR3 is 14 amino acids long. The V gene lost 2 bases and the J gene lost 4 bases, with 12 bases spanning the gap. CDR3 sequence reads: CASSLGGHPYEQYF. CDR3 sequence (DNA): TGTGCCAGCAGTTTAGGAGGTCACCCATACGAGCAGTACTTC.

The CDR3 DNA follows: TGTGCCAGCAGGGGCTTCCGCCGTAATGAGCAGTTCTTC. Protein product: CASRGFRRNEQFF. The gene calls are TRBV19 and TRBJ2-1; TRBD1 might be the D (6 bases). V was pared by 9 bases and J by 7 bases, with 16 bases between. CDR1 is LNHDA, CDR2 SQIVND, per germline (reference sequence). The CDR3 is 13 residues long.

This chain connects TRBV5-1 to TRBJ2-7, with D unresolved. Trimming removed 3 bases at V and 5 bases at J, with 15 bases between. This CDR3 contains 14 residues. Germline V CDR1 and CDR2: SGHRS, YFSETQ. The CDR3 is CASSSASLLDEQYF. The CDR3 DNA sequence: TGCGCCAGCAGCTCTGCCAGTCTTCTCGACGAGCAGTACTTC. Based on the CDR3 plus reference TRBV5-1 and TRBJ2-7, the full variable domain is KAGVTQTPRYLIKTRGQQVTLSCSPISGHRSVSWYQQTPGQGLQFLFEYFSETQRNKGNFPGRFSGRQFSNSRSEMNVSTLELGDSALYLCASSSASLLDEQYFGPGTRLTVT.

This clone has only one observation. CDR3 amino acids: CASSRGPTDTQYF. The CDR3 bases are TGTGCCAGCAGCAGGGGACCCACAGATACGCAGTATTTT. This chain connects TRBV6-5 to TRBJ2-3, with a tentative D call TRBD1 (6 bases). Germline V gene data show CDR1 as MNHEY and CDR2 as SVGAGI. Trimming removed 6 bases from V and 2 bases from J, with 9 bases in between. This CDR3 has 13 amino acids.

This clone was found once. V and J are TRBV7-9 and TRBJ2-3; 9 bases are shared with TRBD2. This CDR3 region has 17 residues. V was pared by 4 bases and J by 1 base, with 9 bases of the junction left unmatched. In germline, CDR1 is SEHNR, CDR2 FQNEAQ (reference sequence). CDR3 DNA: TGTGCCAGCAGCTCCTTATGGCTAGCGGGGCGCACAGATACGCAGTATTTT. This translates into CASSSLWLAGRTDTQYF.

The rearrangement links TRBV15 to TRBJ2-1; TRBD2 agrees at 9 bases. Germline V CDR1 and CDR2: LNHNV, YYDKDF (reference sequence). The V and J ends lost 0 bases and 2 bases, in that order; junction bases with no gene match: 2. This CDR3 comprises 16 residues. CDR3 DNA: TGTGCCACCAGCAGAGAAATAGCGGGAGCCTACAATGAGCAGTTCTTC. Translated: CATSREIAGAYNEQFF. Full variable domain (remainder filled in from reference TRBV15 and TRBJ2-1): DAMVIQNPRYQVTQFGKPVTLSCSQTLNHNVMYWYQQKSSQAPKLLFHYYDKDFNNEADTPDNFQSRRPNTSFCFLDIRSPGLGDTAMYLCATSREIAGAYNEQFFGPGTRLTVL.

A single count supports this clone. The CDR3, as DNA: TGTGCCAGCAGCCAAATGGGCCAGACGAGCTCCTACAATGAGCAGTTCTTC. It encodes CASSQMGQTSSYNEQFF. The rearrangement uses TRBV14 and TRBJ2-1; D is unresolved. V gave up 2 bases and J gave up 0 bases, with 14 bases separating them. The CDR3 sequence is 17 residues long. Germline-derived CDR1 and CDR2 are SGHDN and FVKESK.

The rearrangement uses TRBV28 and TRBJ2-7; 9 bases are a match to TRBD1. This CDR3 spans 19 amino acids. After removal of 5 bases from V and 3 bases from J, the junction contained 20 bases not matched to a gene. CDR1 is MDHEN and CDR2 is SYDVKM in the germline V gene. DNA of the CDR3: TGTGCCAGCAGTCTAGTCCGGGACAGGGCCACGGGGAGGAGCTACGAGCAGTACTTC. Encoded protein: CASSLVRDRATGRSYEQYF.

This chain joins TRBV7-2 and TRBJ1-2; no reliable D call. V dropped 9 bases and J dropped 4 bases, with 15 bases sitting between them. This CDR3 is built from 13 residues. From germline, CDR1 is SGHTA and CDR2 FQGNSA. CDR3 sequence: CASTVAYAYGYTF. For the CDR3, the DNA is TGTGCCAGTACAGTTGCTTATGCCTATGGCTACACCTTC.

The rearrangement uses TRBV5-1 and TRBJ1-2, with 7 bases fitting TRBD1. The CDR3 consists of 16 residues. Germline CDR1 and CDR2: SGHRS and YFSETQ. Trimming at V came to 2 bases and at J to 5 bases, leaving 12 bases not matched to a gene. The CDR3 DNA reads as TGCGCCAGCAGCTTATCGTCACCGGACAGGCGTTATGGCTACACCTTC. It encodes CASSLSSPDRRYGYTF.

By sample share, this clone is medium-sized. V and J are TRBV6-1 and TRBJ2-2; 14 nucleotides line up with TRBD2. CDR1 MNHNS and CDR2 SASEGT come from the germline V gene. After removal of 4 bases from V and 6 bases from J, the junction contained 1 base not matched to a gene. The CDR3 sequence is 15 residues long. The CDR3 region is CASSGLAGGPGELFF. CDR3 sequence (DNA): TGTGCCAGCAGTGGACTAGCGGGGGGGCCCGGGGAGCTGTTTTTT.

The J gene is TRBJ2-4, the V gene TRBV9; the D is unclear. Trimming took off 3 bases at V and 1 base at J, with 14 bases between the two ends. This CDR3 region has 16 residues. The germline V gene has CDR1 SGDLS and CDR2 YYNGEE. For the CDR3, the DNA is TGTGCCAGCAGCGACAGTTTACTGGGTGCCAAAAACATTCAGTACTTC. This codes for CASSDSLLGAKNIQYF.

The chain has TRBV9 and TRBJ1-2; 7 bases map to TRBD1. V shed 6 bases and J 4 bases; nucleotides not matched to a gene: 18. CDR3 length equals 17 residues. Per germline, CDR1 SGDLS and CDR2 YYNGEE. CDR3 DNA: TGTGCCAGCACCTCGGGGGTCAGGGGGTCGGTCGGCTATGGCTACACCTTC. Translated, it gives CASTSGVRGSVGYGYTF.

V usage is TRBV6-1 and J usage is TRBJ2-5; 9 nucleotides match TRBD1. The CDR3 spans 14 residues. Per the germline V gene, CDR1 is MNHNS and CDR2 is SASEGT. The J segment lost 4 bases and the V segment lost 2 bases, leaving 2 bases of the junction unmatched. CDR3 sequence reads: CASSENRGPETQYF. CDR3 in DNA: TGTGCCAGCAGTGAAAACAGGGGGCCAGAGACCCAGTACTTC.

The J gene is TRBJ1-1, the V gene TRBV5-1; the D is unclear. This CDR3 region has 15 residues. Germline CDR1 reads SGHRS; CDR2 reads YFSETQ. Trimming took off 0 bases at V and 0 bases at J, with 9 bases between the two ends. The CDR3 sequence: CASSLAGNLNTEAFF. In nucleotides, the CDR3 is TGCGCCAGCAGCTTGGCCGGGAACTTGAACACTGAAGCTTTCTTT.

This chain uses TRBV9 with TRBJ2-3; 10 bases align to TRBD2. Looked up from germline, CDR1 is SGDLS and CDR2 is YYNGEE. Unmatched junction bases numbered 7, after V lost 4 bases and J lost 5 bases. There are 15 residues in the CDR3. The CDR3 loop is CASSPSGGSIDTQYF. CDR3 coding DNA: TGTGCCAGCAGCCCTAGCGGGGGTTCCATAGATACGCAGTATTTT.

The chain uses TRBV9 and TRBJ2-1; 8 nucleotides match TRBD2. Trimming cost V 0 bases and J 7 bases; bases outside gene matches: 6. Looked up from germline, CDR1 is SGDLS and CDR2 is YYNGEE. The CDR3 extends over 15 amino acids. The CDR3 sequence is CASSVDGRVGNEQFF. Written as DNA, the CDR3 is TGTGCCAGCAGCGTAGACGGGAGGGTAGGGAATGAGCAGTTCTTC.

The CDR3 sequence is CAWRDRSSYEQYF. In nucleotides, the CDR3 is TGTGCCTGGAGAGACCGGAGCTCCTACGAGCAGTACTTC. The chain carries TRBV30 and TRBJ2-7, with D unresolved. This CDR3 region has 13 residues. Trimming left V 3 bases short and J 0 bases short, with 9 bases between. Germline loops: CDR1 GTSNPN, CDR2 SVGIG (reference sequence).

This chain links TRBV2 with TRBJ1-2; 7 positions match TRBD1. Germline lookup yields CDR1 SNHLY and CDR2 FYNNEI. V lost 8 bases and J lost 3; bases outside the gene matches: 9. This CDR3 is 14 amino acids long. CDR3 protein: CASPDREVDYGYTF. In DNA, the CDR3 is TGTGCCAGCCCCGACAGGGAGGTGGACTATGGCTACACCTTC.

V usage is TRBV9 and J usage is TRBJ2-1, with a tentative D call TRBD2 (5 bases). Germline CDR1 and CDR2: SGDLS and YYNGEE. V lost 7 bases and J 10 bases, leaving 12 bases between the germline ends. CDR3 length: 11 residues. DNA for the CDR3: TGTGCCAGCGGGAGTTTAGGGGAGCAGTTCTTC. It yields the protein CASGSLGEQFF.